A selection of T cell receptor beta chains follows, all from one sample in a study of blood T cell repertoires in COVID-19. Using immunoSEQ multiplex PCR, the repertoire was profiled, and TCRdb retains in-frame clones only, with some absent. The sample lists around 310,000 clones, around 89% occurring once. The sequenced sample consisted of peripheral blood. The receptors here all came from a middle-aged woman with COVID-19, enrolled during active disease. Each CDR3 is given with its conserved first and last residue. The D gene is left open where the match is weak. The size of a clone is reported for some rows only, either as once, few or many, or as a class for expanded clones.

J	D	length	V	size	DNA	CDR3
TRBJ1-1	TRBD1	14	TRBV27	-	TGTGCCAGCAGACCCGACAGGGGGGTCGCTGAAGCTTTCTTT	CASRPDRGVAEAFF
TRBJ2-7	TRBD2	13	TRBV10-3	-	TGTGCCATCAAAGGCGGGGGGGGACGTGAGCAGTACTTC	CAIKGGGGREQYF
TRBJ2-3	-	18	TRBV4-3	-	TGCGCCAGCAGCCAAGATCGCCCTGGGACTTTAAGCACAGATACGCAGTATTTT	CASSQDRPGTLSTDTQYF
TRBJ1-2	TRBD1	15	TRBV19	once	TGTGCCAGTAGTATCGATCCGGGACAGGGGGATGGCTACACCTTC	CASSIDPGQGDGYTF
TRBJ2-5	TRBD2	15	TRBV10-3	-	TGTGCCATCAGTGACCCGGGGGGGGCGCAAGAGACCCAGTACTTC	CAISDPGGAQETQYF
TRBJ1-1	-	12	TRBV3-1/TRBV3-2	-	TGTGCCAGCAGCCAAGCACAGCTTGAAGCTTTCTTT	CASSQAQLEAFF
TRBJ1-4	-	14	TRBV5-1	-	TGCGCCAGCAGCTTCTCGGCAGGCAATGAAAAACTGTTTTTT	CASSFSAGNEKLFF
TRBJ1-1	-	15	TRBV7-2	-	TGTGCCAGCAGCCCGCAGACAGTTGCGAACACTGAAGCTTTCTTT	CASSPQTVANTEAFF
TRBJ1-5	-	15	TRBV19	-	TGTGCCAGTAGTAGGCCCGGGGAGGGGGATCAGCCCCAGCATTTT	CASSRPGEGDQPQHF
TRBJ2-3	TRBD2	20	TRBV28	-	TGTGCCAGCAGTTTCCCCCAGTTTGTTAGTGGACTAGCAAGTCCAGATACGCAGTATTTT	CASSFPQFVSGLASPDTQYF
TRBJ1-2	-	12	TRBV6-6	-	TGTGCCAGCAGGACAGTTAACTATGGCTACACCTTC	CASRTVNYGYTF
TRBJ2-3	-	15	TRBV28	-	TGTGCCAGCAGTTTCAGGGGCGCGGGCACAGATACGCAGTATTTT	CASSFRGAGTDTQYF
TRBJ1-5	-	16	TRBV20-1	-	TGCAGTGCTAGTGCTAGGACAGTTCATAGCAATCAGCCCCAGCATTTT	CSASARTVHSNQPQHF
TRBJ1-4	-	20	TRBV10-3	-	TGTGCCATCAGTGAGTCAACCCGACTCGACGCGCGGAGGGGAAATGAAAAACTGTTTTTT	CAISESTRLDARRGNEKLFF
TRBJ2-5	-	15	TRBV5-6	-	TGTGCCAGCAGGCAGCGACAGGAACCCCAAGAGACCCAGTACTTC	CASRQRQEPQETQYF
TRBJ1-4	TRBD1	16	TRBV2	-	TGTGCCAGCAGTGTCCCGGGACAGGGGCGAGACGAAAAACTGTTTTTT	CASSVPGQGRDEKLFF
TRBJ1-2	-	13	TRBV24-1	-	TGTGCCACCGGGGGCCCCGGACCATATGGCTACACCTTC	CATGGPGPYGYTF
TRBJ2-1	TRBD2	15	TRBV7-3	-	TGTGCCAGCAGCCCTGGACTAGCGGTTTACAATGAGCAGTTCTTC	CASSPGLAVYNEQFF
TRBJ2-7	-	11	TRBV6-2/TRBV6-3	-	TGTGCCAGCAGCCATGGACAAGAGCAGTACTTC	CASSHGQEQYF
TRBJ2-5	-	13	TRBV3-1/TRBV3-2	-	TGTGCCAGCAGTCCCTTCCTAGCCCTGACCCAGTACTTC	CASSPFLALTQYF
TRBJ1-1	TRBD1	15	TRBV28	-	TGTGCCAGCAGTTTCCCGGGACAGGGGCTGGCTGAAGCTTTCTTT	CASSFPGQGLAEAFF
TRBJ1-1	TRBD1	15	TRBV7-3	-	TGTGCCAGCAGCTTGGGGACAGAATTGAACACTGAAGCTTTCTTT	CASSLGTELNTEAFF
TRBJ1-1	-	14	TRBV28	-	TGTGCCAGCAGTGCAACCACAGGATTCACTGAAGCTTTCTTT	CASSATTGFTEAFF
TRBJ1-5	-	13	TRBV7-9	-	TGTGCCCTTGGGAGGGATCGGAATCAGCCCCAGCATTTT	CALGRDRNQPQHF
TRBJ2-2	-	15	TRBV9	-	TGTGCCAGCAGCGTAGCCCTCGGTAACACCGGGGAGCTGTTTTTT	CASSVALGNTGELFF
TRBJ2-2	-	16	TRBV29-1	-	TGCAGCGTTTTCTATGACAGCCTAAGCCTCACCGGGGAGCTGTTTTTT	CSVFYDSLSLTGELFF
TRBJ1-2	TRBD1	14	TRBV6-5	-	TGTGCCAGCAACGCCCGGGACAGTAACTATGGCTACACCTTC	CASNARDSNYGYTF
TRBJ2-1	TRBD1	14	TRBV27	-	TGTGCCACCACAGGAGGACAGGGTGAGAATGAGCAGTTCTTC	CATTGGQGENEQFF
TRBJ2-7	TRBD1	16	TRBV7-2	-	TGTGCCAGCAGCTTTACATCAGGGGGCGGTCTCTACGAGCAGTACTTC	CASSFTSGGGLYEQYF
TRBJ1-3	-	17	TRBV4-3	-	TGCGCCAGCAGCCAAGATACCGCGTCATCAATTGGAAACACCATATATTTT	CASSQDTASSIGNTIYF
TRBJ1-5	TRBD1	15	TRBV19	-	TGTGCCAGTATGGCCGGGACAGGGGGTTGGCAGCCCCAGCATTTT	CASMAGTGGWQPQHF
TRBJ2-7	-	14	TRBV6-2/TRBV6-3	-	TGTGCCAGCAGTTACCGGACTGGTCCCAACGAGCAGTACTTC	CASSYRTGPNEQYF
TRBJ2-3	TRBD2	18	TRBV27	-	TGTGCCAGCAGTTTTCGACTAGCGGGGACAACTAGCACAGATACGCAGTATTTT	CASSFRLAGTTSTDTQYF
TRBJ2-1	TRBD2	17	TRBV5-1	-	TGCGCCAGCAGCTTGGACGAGCTAGCGGGAGCGGGAAATGAGCAGTTCTTC	CASSLDELAGAGNEQFF
TRBJ2-1	TRBD2	15	TRBV7-2	-	TGTGCCAGCTCCGGGCAGCGGGGGGCCGACAATGAGCAGTTCTTC	CASSGQRGADNEQFF
TRBJ2-7	-	13	TRBV4-3	few	TGCGCCAGCAGCCAAGATCTGTCTACGAAGCAGTACTTC	CASSQDLSTKQYF
TRBJ1-4	-	15	TRBV9	many	TGTGCCAGCAGCTTACAGGGTGCAGATACTGAAAAACTGTTTTTT	CASSLQGADTEKLFF
TRBJ1-4	TRBD1	16	TRBV6-2/TRBV6-3	-	TGTGCCAGCAGTGAGTTATTGGGACAGATTAATGAAAAACTGTTTTTT	CASSELLGQINEKLFF
TRBJ2-7	-	11	TRBV6-5	-	TGTGCCAGCAGTTTCTGGGGCAGTGAGTACTTC	CASSFWGSEYF